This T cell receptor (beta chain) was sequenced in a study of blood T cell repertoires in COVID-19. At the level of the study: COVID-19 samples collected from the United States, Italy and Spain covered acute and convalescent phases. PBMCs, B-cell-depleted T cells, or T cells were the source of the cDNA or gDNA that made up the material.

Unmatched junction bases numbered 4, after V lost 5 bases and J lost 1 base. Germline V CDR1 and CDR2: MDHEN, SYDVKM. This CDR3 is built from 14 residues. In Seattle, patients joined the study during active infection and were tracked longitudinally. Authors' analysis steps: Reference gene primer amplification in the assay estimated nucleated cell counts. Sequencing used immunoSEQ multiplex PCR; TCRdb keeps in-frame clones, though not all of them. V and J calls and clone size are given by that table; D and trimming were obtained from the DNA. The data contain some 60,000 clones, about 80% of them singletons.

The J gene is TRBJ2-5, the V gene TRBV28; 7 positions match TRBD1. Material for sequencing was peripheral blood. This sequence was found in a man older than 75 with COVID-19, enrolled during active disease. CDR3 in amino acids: CASSRTGLQETQYF. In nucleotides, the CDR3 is TGTGCCAGCAGTAGGACAGGACTCCAAGAGACCCAGTACTTC.